This record covers a single TCR beta chain. There is no known antigen for this receptor. Qualities for individual bases were not recorded, and no much larger clone is one base off. From a lookup of the germline V gene, CDR1 and CDR2 are SGHTA and FQGTGA. V is cut by 10 bases and J by 0 bases, and the space between the germline ends is 18 bases. There are 16 amino acids in the CDR3, from cysteine to phenylalanine inclusive. Only CDR3 DNA is held: 48 bases, read in frame from base 1. The data were obtained in a study of type 1 regulatory T cells (dated by TCRdb to the early 2020s). For the study in its entirety: An in vitro protocol by which a Tr1-enriched, alloantigen-specific CD4 T cell product named T-allo10 was generated was characterized in the study. T-allo10 was being evaluated clinically in patients with hematological malignancies who were receiving allogeneic hematopoietic stem cell transplantation.

Instrument used: Illumina MiSeq. In TCRdb, the public reads were trimmed at Q25 with fastp and aligned with MiXCR, with productive beta chains retained. Every entry covers one CDR3 protein and lists the most common genes and DNA from its rows. Present in this sample are fewer than 25,000 distinct CDR3 sequences, less than 50% of which were seen just once. Together, the top ten hold 4.8% of the sample. The sequence was collected from a human donor in good health. The sample comprised cultured T cells, either the whole culture or a sorted T cell fraction (not recorded which). This chain is built from TRBV7-3 and TRBJ1-4, with no D gene named confidently. The sequenced DNA is TGTGCCACGAGGCCACGGAGGGTTGCAACTAATGAAAAACTGTTTTTT. It specifies CATRPRRVATNEKLFF.